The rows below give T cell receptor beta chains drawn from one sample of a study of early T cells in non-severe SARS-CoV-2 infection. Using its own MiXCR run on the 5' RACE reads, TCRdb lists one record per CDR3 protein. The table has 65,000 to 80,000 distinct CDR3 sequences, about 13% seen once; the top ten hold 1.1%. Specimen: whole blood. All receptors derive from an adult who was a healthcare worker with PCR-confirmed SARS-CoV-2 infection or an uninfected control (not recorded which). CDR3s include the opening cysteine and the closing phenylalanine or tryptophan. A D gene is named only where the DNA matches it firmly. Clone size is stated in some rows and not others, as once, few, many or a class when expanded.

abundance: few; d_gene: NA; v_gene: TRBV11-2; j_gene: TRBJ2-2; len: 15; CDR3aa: CASSLVVSSTGELFF; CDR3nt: TGTGCCAGCAGCTTAGTGGTCAGCAGTACCGGGGAGCTGTTTTTT
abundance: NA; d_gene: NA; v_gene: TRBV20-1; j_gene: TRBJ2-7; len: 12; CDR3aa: CSTGYRTYEQYF; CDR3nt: TGCAGTACCGGCTACCGTACCTACGAGCAGTACTTC
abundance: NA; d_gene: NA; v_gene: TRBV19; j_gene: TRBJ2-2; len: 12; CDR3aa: CASTRNTGELFF; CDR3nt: TGTGCCAGTACCCGGAACACCGGGGAGCTGTTTTTT
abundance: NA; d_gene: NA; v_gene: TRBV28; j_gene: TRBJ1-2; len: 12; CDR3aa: CASSRELTGYTF; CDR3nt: TGTGCCAGCAGCAGAGAATTGACGGGCTACACCTTC
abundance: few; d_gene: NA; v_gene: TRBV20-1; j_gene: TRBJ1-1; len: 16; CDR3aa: CSAYADGQFSNTEAFF; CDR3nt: TGCAGTGCCTATGCGGACGGTCAGTTTTCGAACACTGAAGCTTTCTTT
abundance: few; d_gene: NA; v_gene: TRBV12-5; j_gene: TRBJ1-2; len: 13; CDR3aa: CASGFPRGGGYTF; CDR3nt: TGTGCTAGTGGTTTCCCGCGCGGGGGCGGCTACACCTTC
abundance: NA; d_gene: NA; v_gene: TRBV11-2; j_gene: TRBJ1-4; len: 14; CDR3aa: CASRDIAANEKLFF; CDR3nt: TGTGCCAGCAGGGATATTGCAGCTAATGAAAAACTGTTTTTT
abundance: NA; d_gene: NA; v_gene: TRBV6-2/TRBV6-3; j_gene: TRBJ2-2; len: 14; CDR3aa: CASSGTPDTGELFF; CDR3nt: TGTGCCAGCAGTGGGACACCCGACACCGGGGAGCTGTTTTTT
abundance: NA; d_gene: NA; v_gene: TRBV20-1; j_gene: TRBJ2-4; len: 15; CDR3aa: CSARDIFRHKNIQYF; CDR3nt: TGCAGTGCCAGGGACATCTTCAGGCACAAAAACATTCAGTACTTC
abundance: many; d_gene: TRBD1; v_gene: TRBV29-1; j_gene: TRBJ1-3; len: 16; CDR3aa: CSVVSAQGNERNTIYF; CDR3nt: TGCAGCGTCGTCAGTGCACAGGGGAATGAGAGAAACACCATATATTTT
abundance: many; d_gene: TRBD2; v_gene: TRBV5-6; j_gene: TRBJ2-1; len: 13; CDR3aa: CASSSTSAHEQFF; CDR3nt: TGTGCCAGCAGCTCCACTAGCGCCCACGAGCAGTTCTTC
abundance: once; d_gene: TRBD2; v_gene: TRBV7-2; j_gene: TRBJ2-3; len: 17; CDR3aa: CASSLGGLAANTDTQYF; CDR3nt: TGTGCCAGCAGCTTAGGGGGACTAGCGGCCAACACAGATACGCAGTATTTT
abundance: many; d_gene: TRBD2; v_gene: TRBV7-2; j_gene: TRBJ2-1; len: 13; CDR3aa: CASSGTSGGEQFF; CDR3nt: TGTGCCAGCAGCGGGACTAGCGGTGGTGAGCAGTTCTTC
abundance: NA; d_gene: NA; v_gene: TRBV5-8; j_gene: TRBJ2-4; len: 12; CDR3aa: CASSRRVNIQYF; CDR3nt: TGTGCCAGCAGCAGGCGGGTAAACATTCAGTACTTC
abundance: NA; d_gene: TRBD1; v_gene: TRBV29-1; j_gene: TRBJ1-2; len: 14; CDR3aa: CSVGGTDSNYGYTF; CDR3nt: TGCAGCGTTGGTGGGACAGATTCCAACTATGGCTACACCTTC
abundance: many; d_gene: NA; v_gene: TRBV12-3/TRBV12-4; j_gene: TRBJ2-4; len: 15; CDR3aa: CASTRTTGAKNIQYF; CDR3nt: TGTGCCAGCACTCGTACTACAGGGGCCAAAAACATTCAGTACTTC
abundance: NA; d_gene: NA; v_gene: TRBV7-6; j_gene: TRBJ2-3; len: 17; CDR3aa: CASSLGGTSRGTDTQYF; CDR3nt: TGTGCCAGCAGCTTAGGGGGGACCTCCAGGGGCACAGATACGCAGTATTTT
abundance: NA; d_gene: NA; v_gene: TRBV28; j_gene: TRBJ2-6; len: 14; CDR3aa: CASSWALGANVLTF; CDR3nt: TGTGCCAGCAGTTGGGCCCTCGGGGCCAACGTCCTGACTTTC
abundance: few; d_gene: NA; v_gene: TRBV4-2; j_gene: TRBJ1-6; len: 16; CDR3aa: CASSPPEVAANSPLHF; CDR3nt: TGTGCCAGCAGCCCCCCTGAGGTGGCAGCGAATTCACCCCTCCACTTT
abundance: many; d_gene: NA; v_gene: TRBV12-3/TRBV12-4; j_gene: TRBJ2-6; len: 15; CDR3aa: CASSYGSSGANVLTF; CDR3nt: TGTGCCAGCAGTTACGGTAGTTCTGGGGCCAACGTCCTGACTTTC
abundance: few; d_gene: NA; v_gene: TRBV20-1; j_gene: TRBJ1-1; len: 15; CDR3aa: CSARDFRFARTEAFF; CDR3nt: TGCAGTGCTAGAGATTTCCGGTTCGCGAGGACTGAAGCTTTCTTT
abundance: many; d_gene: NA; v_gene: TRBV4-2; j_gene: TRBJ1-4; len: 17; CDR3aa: CASSSKSGRGSNEKLFF; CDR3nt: TGTGCCAGCAGCTCAAAATCCGGCAGGGGTAGCAATGAAAAACTGTTTTTT
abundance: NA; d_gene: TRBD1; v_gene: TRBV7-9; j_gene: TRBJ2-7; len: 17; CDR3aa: CASSLVHPGQSFYEQYF; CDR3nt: TGTGCCAGCAGCTTGGTACACCCGGGACAGTCCTTCTACGAGCAGTACTTC
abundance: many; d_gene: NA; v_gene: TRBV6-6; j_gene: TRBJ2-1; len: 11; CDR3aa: CASTKYNEQFF; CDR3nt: TGTGCCAGCACCAAATACAATGAGCAGTTCTTC
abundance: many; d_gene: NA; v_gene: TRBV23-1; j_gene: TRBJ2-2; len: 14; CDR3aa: CASTPPRHRGAVFF; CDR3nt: NA
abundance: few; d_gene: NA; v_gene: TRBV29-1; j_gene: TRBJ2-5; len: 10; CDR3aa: CSVLEETQYF; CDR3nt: TGCAGCGTTTTAGAAGAGACCCAGTACTTC
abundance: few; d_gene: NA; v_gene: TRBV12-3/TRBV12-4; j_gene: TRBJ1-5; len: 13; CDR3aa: CASRKGGDQPQHF; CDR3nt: TGTGCCAGCAGAAAGGGTGGCGATCAGCCCCAGCATTTT
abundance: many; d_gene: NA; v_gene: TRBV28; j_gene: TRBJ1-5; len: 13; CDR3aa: CASSFEEDQPQHF; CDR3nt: TGTGCCAGCAGTTTTGAGGAGGATCAGCCCCAGCATTTT
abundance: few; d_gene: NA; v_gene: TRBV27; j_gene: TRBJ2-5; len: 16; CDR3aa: CASSLSGWEAMETQYF; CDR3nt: TGTGCCAGCAGTTTATCAGGCTGGGAGGCAATGGAGACCCAGTACTTC
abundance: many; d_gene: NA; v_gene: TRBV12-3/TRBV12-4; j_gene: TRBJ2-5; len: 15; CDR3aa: CASSLGSMAGETQYF; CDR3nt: TGTGCCAGCAGTTTAGGTTCGATGGCCGGCGAGACCCAGTACTTC
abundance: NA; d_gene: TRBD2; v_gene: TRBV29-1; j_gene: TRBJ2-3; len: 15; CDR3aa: CSVEGAGEGTDTQYF; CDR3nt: TGCAGCGTTGAAGGGGCGGGAGAGGGCACAGATACGCAGTATTTT
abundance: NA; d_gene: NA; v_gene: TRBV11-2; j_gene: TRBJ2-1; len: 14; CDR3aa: CASSTPRSYNEQFF; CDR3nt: TGTGCCAGCAGTACCCCCCGGTCCTACAATGAGCAGTTCTTC
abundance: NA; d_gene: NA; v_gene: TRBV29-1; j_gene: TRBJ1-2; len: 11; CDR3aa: CSGREWDGYTF; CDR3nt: TGCAGCGGGAGGGAATGGGATGGCTACACCTTC
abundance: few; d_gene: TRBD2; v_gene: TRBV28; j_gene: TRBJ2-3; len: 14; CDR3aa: CASASGGARDTQYF; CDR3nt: TGTGCCAGCGCGTCCGGGGGGGCCAGAGATACGCAGTATTTT
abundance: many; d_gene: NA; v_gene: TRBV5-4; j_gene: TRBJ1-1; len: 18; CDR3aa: CASSSPQKGHVMNTEAFF; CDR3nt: TGTGCCAGCAGCTCCCCTCAGAAGGGCCACGTCATGAACACTGAAGCTTTCTTT
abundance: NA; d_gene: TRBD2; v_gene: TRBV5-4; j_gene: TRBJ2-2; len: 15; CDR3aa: CASSSPSGGAGELFF; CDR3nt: TGTGCCAGCAGCTCCCCTAGCGGGGGTGCCGGGGAGCTGTTTTTT
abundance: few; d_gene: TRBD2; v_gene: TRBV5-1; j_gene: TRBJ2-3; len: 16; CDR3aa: CASSAGTSSSTDTQYF; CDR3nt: TGCGCCAGCAGCGCGGGGACTAGCTCTAGCACAGATACGCAGTATTTT
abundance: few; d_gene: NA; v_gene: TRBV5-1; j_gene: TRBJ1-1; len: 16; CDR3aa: CASSFGDEEMNTEAFF; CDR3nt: TGCGCCAGCAGCTTTGGCGATGAGGAGATGAACACTGAAGCTTTCTTT
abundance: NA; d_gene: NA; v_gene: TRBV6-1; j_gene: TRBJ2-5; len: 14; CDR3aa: CASSERDRKETQYF; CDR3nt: TGTGCCAGCAGTGAGCGAGACAGAAAAGAGACCCAGTACTTC
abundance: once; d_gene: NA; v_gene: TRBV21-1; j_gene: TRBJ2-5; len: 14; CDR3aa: CASSKALAEETQYF; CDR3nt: TGTGCCAGCAGCAAAGCCCTAGCGGAAGAGACCCAGTACTTC
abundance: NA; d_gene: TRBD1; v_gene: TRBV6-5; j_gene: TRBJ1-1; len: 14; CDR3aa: CASRWDRENTEAFF; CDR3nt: TGTGCCAGCCGTTGGGACAGGGAGAACACTGAAGCTTTCTTT
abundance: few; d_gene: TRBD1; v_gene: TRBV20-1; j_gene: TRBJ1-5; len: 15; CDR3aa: CSAGSLTGANQPQHF; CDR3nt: TGCAGTGCTGGCTCCCTTACAGGGGCCAATCAGCCCCAGCATTTT
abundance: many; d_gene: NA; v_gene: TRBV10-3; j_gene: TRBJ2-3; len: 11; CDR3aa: CAIAVTDTQYF; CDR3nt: TGTGCCATCGCGGTGACAGATACGCAGTATTTT
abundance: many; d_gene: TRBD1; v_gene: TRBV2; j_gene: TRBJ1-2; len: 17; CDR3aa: CASSEALGQGSNYGYTF; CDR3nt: TGTGCCAGCAGTGAAGCGCTTGGACAGGGATCTAACTATGGCTACACCTTC
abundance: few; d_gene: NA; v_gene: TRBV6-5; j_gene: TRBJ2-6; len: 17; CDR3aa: CASSYGGGFSGANVLTF; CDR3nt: TGTGCCAGCAGTTATGGGGGAGGTTTCTCTGGGGCCAACGTCCTGACTTTC
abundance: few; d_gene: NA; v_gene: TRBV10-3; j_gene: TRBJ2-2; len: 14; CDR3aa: CAISESEGTGELFF; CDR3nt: TGTGCCATCAGTGAGTCGGAGGGTACCGGGGAGCTGTTTTTT
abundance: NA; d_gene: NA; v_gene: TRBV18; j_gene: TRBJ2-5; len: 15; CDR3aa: CASSPPITGQETQYF; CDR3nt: TGTGCCAGCTCACCACCTATCACTGGCCAAGAGACCCAGTACTTC
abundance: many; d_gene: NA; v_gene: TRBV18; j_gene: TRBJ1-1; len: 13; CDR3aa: CASSPTQNTEAFF; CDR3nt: TGTGCCAGCTCACCGACACAGAACACTGAAGCTTTCTTT
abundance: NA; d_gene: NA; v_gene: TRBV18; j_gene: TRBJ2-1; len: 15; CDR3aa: CASSQLWRSYNEQLF; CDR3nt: TGTGCCAGCTCACAATTGTGGAGATCCTACAATGAGCAGCTCTTC
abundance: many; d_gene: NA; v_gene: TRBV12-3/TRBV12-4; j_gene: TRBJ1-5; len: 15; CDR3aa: CASSPYGGSNQPQHF; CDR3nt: TGTGCCAGCAGCCCGTACGGCGGCAGCAATCAGCCCCAGCATTTT
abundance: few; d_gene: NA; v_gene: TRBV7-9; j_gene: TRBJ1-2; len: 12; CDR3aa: CASSLDNHGYTF; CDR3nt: TGTGCCAGCAGCTTAGACAACCATGGCTACACCTTC
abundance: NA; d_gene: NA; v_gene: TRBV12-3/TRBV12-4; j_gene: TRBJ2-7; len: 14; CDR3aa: CASSFGGVAYEQYF; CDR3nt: TGTGCCAGCAGTTTTGGGGGAGTGGCCTACGAGCAGTACTTC
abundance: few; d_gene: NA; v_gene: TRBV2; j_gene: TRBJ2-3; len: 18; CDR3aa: CASSEGVFGDPSTDTQYF; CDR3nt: TGTGCCAGCAGTGAAGGGGTATTTGGGGACCCTAGCACAGATACGCAGTATTTT
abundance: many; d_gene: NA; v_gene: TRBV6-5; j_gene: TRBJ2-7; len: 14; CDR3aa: CASSSGISSYEQYF; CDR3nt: TGTGCCAGCAGTTCCGGGATATCCTCCTACGAGCAGTACTTC